This T cell receptor (beta chain) was recorded in a study of early T cells in non-severe SARS-CoV-2 infection. Study-wide context: Chains were unpaired, as sequencing was done on bulk RNA from unsorted whole blood.

In the library, individual cDNA molecules carried attached unique molecular identifiers. MiXCR, run by TCRdb on the 5' RACE reads, gives a single entry per CDR3 protein. The sample contains 25,000 to 30,000 distinct CDR3 sequences, roughly 5.8% of which appear only once. Points from the study as a whole: Clonotype matching in VDJdb favored anti-spike CD8 responses and did not capture private and CD4 specificities.

This clonotype came up many times. Its antigen is as yet unknown. The germline V gene has CDR1 LNHDA and CDR2 SQIVND (reference sequence). J gave up 4 bases and V 4 bases, and 8 bases lay outside the gene matches. The CDR3 consists of 16 residues. The chain links TRBV19 to TRBJ2-3; the match to TRBD2 covers 10 bases. The sequenced sample consisted of whole blood. The TCR originated in an adult who was a healthcare worker with PCR-confirmed SARS-CoV-2 infection or an uninfected control (not recorded which). CDR3 protein: CASSTVQRGGADTQYF. The CDR3 DNA sequence: TGTGCCAGTAGTACCGTCCAGCGGGGGGGTGCAGATACGCAGTATTTT.